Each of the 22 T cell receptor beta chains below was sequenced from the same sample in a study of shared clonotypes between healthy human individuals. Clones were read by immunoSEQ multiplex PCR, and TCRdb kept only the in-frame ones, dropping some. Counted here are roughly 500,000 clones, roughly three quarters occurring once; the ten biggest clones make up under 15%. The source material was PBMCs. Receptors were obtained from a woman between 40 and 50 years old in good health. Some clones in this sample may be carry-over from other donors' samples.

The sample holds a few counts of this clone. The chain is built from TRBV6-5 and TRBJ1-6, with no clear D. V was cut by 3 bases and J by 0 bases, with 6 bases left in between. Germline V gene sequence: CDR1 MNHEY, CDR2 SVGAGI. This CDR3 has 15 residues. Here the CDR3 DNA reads TGTGCCAGCAGTTATTTGAGCTCCTATAATTCACCCCTCCACTTT. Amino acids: CASSYLSSYNSPLHF.

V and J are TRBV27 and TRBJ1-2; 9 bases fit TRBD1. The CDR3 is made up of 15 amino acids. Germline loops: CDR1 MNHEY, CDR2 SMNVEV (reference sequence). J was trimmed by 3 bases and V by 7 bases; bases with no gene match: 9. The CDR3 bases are TGTGCCAGCATCACTACAGGGGGCCGGGACTATGGCTACACCTTC. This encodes CASITTGGRDYGYTF.

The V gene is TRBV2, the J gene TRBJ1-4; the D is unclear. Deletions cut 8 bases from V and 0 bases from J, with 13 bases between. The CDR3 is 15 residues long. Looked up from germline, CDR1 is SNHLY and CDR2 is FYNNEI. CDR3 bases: TGTGCCAGCGGCCCTATGGGTGCAACTAATGAAAAACTGTTTTTT. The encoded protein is CASGPMGATNEKLFF.

The DNA of the CDR3 is TGTGCCAGCAGCGGACTAGCGGGAGGGTTTTTGCATGAGCAGTTCTTC. As protein: CASSGLAGGFLHEQFF. This rearrangement joins TRBV9 to TRBJ2-1, with 14 bases fitting TRBD2. The length of the CDR3 is 16 residues. Unmatched junction bases numbered 7, after V lost 3 bases and J lost 8 bases. Germline values: CDR1 SGDLS, CDR2 YYNGEE.

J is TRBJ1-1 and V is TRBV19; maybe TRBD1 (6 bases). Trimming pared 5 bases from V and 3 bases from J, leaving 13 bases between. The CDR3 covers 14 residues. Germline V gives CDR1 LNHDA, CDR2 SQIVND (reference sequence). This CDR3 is CASSVYQGYTEAFF. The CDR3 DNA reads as TGTGCCAGTAGTGTTTACCAGGGGTACACTGAAGCTTTCTTT.

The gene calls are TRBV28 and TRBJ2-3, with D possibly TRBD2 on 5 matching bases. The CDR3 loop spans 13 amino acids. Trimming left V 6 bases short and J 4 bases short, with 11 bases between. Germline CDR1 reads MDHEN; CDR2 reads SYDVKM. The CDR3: CASRRADADTQYF. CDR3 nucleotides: TGTGCCAGCAGACGAGCGGACGCAGATACGCAGTATTTT. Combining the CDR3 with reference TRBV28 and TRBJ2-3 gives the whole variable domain DVKVTQSSRYLVKRTGEKVFLECVQDMDHENMFWYRQDPGLGLRLIYFSYDVKMKEKGDIPEGYSVSREKKERFSLILESASTNQTSMYLCASRRADADTQYFGPGTRLTVL.

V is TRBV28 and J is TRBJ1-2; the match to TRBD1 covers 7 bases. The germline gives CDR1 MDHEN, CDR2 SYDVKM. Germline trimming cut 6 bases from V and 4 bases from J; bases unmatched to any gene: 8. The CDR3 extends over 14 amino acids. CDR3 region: CASSIDRDIYGYTF. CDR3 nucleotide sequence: TGTGCCAGCAGCATCGACAGGGACATCTATGGCTACACCTTC.

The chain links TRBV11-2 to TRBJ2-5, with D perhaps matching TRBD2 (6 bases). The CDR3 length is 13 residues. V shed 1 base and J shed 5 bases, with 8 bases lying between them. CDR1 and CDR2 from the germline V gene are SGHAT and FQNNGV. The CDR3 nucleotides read TGTGCCAGCAGCTTAGTACGGGAGGAGACCCAGTACTTC. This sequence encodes CASSLVREETQYF.

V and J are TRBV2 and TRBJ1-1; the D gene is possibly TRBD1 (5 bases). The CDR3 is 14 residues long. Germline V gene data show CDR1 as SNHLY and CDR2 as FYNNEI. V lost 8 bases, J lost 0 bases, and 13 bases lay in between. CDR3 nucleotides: TGTGCCAGCGGGGGGAGCTCCATGAACACTGAAGCTTTCTTT. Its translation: CASGGSSMNTEAFF.

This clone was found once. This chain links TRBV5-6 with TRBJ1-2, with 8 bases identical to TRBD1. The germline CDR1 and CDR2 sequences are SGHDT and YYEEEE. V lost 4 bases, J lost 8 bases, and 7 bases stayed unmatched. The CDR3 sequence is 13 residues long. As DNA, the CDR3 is TGTGCCAGCAGCGCACAGGGGGGTGGAGGCTACACCTTC. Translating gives CASSAQGGGGYTF.

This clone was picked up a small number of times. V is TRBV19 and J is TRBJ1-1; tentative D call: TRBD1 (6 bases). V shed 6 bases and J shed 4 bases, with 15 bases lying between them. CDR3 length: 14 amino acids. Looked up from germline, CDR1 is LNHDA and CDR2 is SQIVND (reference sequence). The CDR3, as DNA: TGTGCCAGTAGGTCAGGGGCGTTGGGCACTGAAGCTTTCTTT. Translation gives CASRSGALGTEAFF.

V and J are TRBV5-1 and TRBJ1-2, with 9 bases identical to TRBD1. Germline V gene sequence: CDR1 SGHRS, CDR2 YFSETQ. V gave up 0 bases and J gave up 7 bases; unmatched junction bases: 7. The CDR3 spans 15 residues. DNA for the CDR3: TGCGCCAGCAGCTTGGCACCGGGACAGGGATTTGGCTACACCTTC. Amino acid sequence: CASSLAPGQGFGYTF.

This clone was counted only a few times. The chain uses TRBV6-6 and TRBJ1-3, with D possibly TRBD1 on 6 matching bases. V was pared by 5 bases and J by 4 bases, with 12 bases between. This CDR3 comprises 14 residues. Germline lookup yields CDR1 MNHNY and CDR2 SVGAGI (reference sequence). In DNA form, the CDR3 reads TGTGCCAGCAGTCTGGGGGGCAGCGGAAACACCATATATTTT. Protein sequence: CASSLGGSGNTIYF.

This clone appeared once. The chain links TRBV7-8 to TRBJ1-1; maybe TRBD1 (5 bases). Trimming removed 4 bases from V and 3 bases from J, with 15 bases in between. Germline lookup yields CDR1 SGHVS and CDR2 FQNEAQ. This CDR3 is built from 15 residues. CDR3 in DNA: TGTGCCAGCAGCTCTGGTTCAGGGCCCCACACTGAAGCTTTCTTT. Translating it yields CASSSGSGPHTEAFF.

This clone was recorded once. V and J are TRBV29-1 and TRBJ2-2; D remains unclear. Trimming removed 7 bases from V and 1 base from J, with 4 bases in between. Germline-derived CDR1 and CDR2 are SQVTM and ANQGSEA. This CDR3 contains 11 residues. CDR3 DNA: TGCAGCGCCATGAACACCGGGGAGCTGTTTTTT. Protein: CSAMNTGELFF.

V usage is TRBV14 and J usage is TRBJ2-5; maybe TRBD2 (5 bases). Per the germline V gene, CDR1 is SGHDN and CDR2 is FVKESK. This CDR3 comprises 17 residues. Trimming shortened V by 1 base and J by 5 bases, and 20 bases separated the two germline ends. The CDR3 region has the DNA TGTGCCAGCAGCCAAGTTTACGGGGTTGGCGCCGTCGAGACCCAGTACTTC. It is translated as CASSQVYGVGAVETQYF.

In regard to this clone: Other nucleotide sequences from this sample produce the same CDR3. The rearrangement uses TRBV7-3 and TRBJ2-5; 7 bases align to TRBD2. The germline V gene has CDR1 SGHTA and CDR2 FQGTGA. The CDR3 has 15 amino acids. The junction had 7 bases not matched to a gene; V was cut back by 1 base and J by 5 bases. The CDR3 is CASSLRAGVRETQYF. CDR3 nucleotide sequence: TGTGCCAGCAGCTTAAGGGCGGGGGTAAGGGAGACCCAGTACTTC.

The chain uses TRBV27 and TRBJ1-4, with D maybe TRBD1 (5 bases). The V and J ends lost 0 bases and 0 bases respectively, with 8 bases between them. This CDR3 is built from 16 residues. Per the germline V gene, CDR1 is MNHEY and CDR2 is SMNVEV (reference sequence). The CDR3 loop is CASSLSPGPTNEKLFF. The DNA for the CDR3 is TGTGCCAGCAGTTTATCGCCAGGGCCAACTAATGAAAAACTGTTTTTT. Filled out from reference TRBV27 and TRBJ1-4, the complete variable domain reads EAQVTQNPRYLITVTGKKLTVTCSQNMNHEYMSWYRQDPGLGLRQIYYSMNVEVTDKGDVPEGYKVSRKEKRNFPLILESPSPNQTSLYFCASSLSPGPTNEKLFFGSGTQLSVL.

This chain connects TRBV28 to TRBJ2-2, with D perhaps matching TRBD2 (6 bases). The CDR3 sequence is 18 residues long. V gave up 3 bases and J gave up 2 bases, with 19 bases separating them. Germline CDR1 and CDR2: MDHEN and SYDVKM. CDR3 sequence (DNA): TGTGCCAGCAGTTTGCGGAGTCGATCTAGCGCAAACACCGGGGAGCTGTTTTTT. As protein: CASSLRSRSSANTGELFF.

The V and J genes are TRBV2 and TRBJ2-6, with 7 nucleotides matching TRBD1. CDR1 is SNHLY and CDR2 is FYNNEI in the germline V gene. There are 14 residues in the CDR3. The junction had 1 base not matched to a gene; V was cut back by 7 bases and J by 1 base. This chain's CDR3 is CASMDRSGANVLTF. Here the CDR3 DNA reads TGTGCCAGCATGGACAGGTCTGGGGCCAACGTCCTGACTTTC.

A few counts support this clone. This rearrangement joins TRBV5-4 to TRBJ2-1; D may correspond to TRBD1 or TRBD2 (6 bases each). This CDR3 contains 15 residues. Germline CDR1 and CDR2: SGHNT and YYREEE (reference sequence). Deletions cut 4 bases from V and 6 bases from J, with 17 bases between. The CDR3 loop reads CASSKIGGGGNEQFF. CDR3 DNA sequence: TGTGCCAGCAGCAAGATCGGTGGAGGGGGCAATGAGCAGTTCTTC.

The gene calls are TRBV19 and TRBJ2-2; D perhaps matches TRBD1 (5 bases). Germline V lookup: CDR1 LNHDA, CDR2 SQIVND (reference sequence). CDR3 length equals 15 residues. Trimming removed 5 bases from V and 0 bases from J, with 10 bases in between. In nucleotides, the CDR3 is TGTGCCAGTAGTTTCGGACATCCGAACACCGGGGAGCTGTTTTTT. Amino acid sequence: CASSFGHPNTGELFF.